This TCR beta chain was retrieved from a study of long-term antiretroviral therapy in people with HIV. Study findings and constraints: Against controls, HIV repertoires showed narrower ranges of CDR3 length.

V gave up 6 bases and J gave up 5 bases, with 14 bases separating them. Germline V lookup: CDR1 MNHEY, CDR2 SVGAGI. The CDR3 totals 14 residues. To note about this clone: The target antigen is unknown.

Running of the v3.0 immunoSEQ assay took place at survey level. Sequenced by immunoSEQ multiplex PCR; TCRdb stores in-frame clones only, minus some. Of 33,000 or so clones detected, roughly 80% appear once; the ten largest clones hold over 10%. This chain links TRBV6-5 with TRBJ2-1, with D unresolved. The receptor was isolated from a man between 18 and 29 years old with HIV. The source was unsorted PBMCs, collected 0.3 years after starting antiretroviral therapy. The CDR3 DNA reads as TGTGCCAGCAGAGGCGGAACGGCGGACAATGAGCAGTTCTTC. It specifies CASRGGTADNEQFF.